This passage covers 18 T cell receptor beta chains from one sample sequenced in a study of identical twins. A single record per CDR3 protein comes from TCRdb applying MiXCR to the 5' RACE reads. Of 400,000 to 650,000 distinct CDR3 sequences listed, 20% to 25% are singletons. These data were also filed under a second study, of T cells expressing NK-cell markers.

The specimen sequenced was CD4+ T cells sorted from blood. The receptors were sampled from a woman under 30 in good health.

This chain uses TRBV25-1 with TRBJ2-1; TRBD2 agrees at 13 bases. This CDR3 region has 13 residues. Germline CDR1 is MGHDK and CDR2 is SYGVNS. Germline trimming cut 9 bases from V and 9 bases from J; bases unmatched to any gene: 5. For the CDR3, the DNA is TGTGCCAGTGGACTAGCGGGAGTCGGTGAGCAGTTCTTC. Protein product: CASGLAGVGEQFF.

The rearrangement joins TRBV7-6 to TRBJ2-5; TRBD2 might be the D (5 bases). The ends were cut back, 5 bases at V and 4 bases at J, with 11 bases in the middle. CDR3 length equals 13 residues. CDR1 is SGHVS, CDR2 FNYEAQ, per germline. CDR3 in amino acids: CASSKGVRETQYF. CDR3 sequence (DNA): TGTGCCAGCAGCAAGGGAGTGAGAGAGACCCAGTACTTC.

On this clonotype itself: One end of the junction does not line up with germline, which may come from a read error. V usage is TRBV14 and J usage is TRBJ2-7, with D possibly being TRBD2 (6 bases). The CDR3 length is 14 residues. Germline assignment: CDR1 SGHDN and CDR2 FVKESK. CDR3: CASRGGVSSSEQYF. The CDR3 DNA sequence: TGTGCCAGCAGAGGCGGGGTCAGCTCCTCCGAGCAGTACTTC.

This chain joins TRBV6-5 and TRBJ2-4; the D gene is possibly TRBD2 (5 bases). The V gene's germline CDR1 is MNHEY and CDR2 SVGAGI. Trimming stripped 2 bases from V and 2 bases from J, with 16 bases between. This CDR3 has 17 amino acids. This CDR3 is CASSYGSGGRSKNIQYF. The CDR3 nucleotides read TGTGCCAGCAGTTACGGGTCTGGAGGAAGGTCCAAAAACATTCAGTACTTC.

This clonotype came up a few times. The chain uses TRBV9 and TRBJ2-3; TRBD2 aligns across 9 bases. Losses at the gene ends were 0 bases for V and 1 base for J; bases not matched to a gene: 3. Germline CDR1 and CDR2: SGDLS and YYNGEE. The CDR3 loop spans 16 amino acids. The CDR3 region has the DNA TGTGCCAGCAGCGTAGGTTCTAGCGGGGGCACAGATACGCAGTATTTT. Translating gives CASSVGSSGGTDTQYF.

This clonotype was seen repeatedly, ten times or more. This chain joins TRBV12-3 or TRBV12-4 and TRBJ1-2; D possibly corresponds to TRBD1 (5 bases). The length of the CDR3 is 12 residues. The ends were cut back, 7 bases at V and 14 bases at J, with 20 bases in the middle. In DNA, the CDR3 is TGTGCCAGCACCCTAACGGGCACCAAGGGGACCTTC. It specifies CASTLTGTKGTF.

The rearrangement uses TRBV4-3 and TRBJ2-1; the D is unclear. Trimming shortened V by 0 bases and J by 9 bases, and 12 bases separated the two germline ends. This CDR3 comprises 14 residues. Germline V CDR1 and CDR2: LGHNA, YSLEER. The CDR3 bases are TGCGCCAGCAGCCAAGAGGCCGTAAGGGCTGAGCAGTTCTTC. This encodes CASSQEAVRAEQFF.

The chain carries TRBV12-3 or TRBV12-4 and TRBJ1-5, with a tentative D call TRBD1 (6 bases). The V end was cut by 1 base, the J end by 10 bases, with 11 bases between. This CDR3 is built from 13 residues. CDR3 loop: CASSLDRERPQHF. In DNA, the CDR3 is TGTGCCAGCAGTTTAGACAGGGAAAGACCCCAGCATTTT.

This clonotype was observed a handful of times. The rearrangement uses TRBV5-1 and TRBJ2-1; 7 bases fit TRBD1. The CDR3 sequence is 15 residues long. V shed 3 bases, J shed 6 bases, and the junction held 9 bases outside the gene matches. Germline CDR1 reads SGHRS; CDR2 reads YFSETQ. DNA of the CDR3: TGCGCCAGCAGCTACCGAGGACAGGCCATCAATGAGCAGTTCTTC. This translates into CASSYRGQAINEQFF.

The chain couples TRBV7-2 to TRBJ2-3, with TRBD1 matching over 7 bases. Germline V lookup: CDR1 SGHTA, CDR2 FQGNSA. The CDR3 runs 15 residues. The junction had 7 bases not matched to a gene; V was cut back by 5 bases and J by 2 bases. CDR3 residues: CASSLLGQYTDTQYF. The CDR3, as DNA: TGTGCCAGCAGCCTCCTGGGACAGTACACAGATACGCAGTATTTT. Variable domain in full (rest from reference TRBV7-2 and TRBJ2-3): GAGVSQSPSNKVTEKGKDVELRCDPISGHTALYWYRQSLGQGLEFLIYFQGNSAPDKSGLPSDRFSAERTGGSVSTLTIQRTQQEDSAVYLCASSLLGQYTDTQYFGPGTRLTVL.

The chain links TRBV12-3 or TRBV12-4 to TRBJ2-3; a possible D gene is TRBD1 (6 bases). The V end was cut by 3 bases, the J end by 4 bases, with 11 bases between. This CDR3 region has 14 residues. The DNA of the CDR3 is TGTGCCAGCAGTTTTCGGCAGGGGTCAGATACGCAGTATTTT. It encodes CASSFRQGSDTQYF.

V is TRBV9 and J is TRBJ2-2; the match to TRBD2 covers 8 bases. Germline V gene data show CDR1 as SGDLS and CDR2 as YYNGEE. The CDR3 consists of 15 residues. Trimming removed 3 bases from V and 5 bases from J; junction bases left unmatched: 6. CDR3 sequence reads: CASSAGRVETGELFF. The CDR3 DNA follows: TGTGCCAGCAGCGCCGGGAGGGTCGAGACCGGGGAGCTGTTTTTT.

The rearrangement joins TRBV6-1 to TRBJ1-6; maybe TRBD1 (5 bases). Trimming removed 6 bases from V and 9 bases from J, with 21 bases in between. CDR3 length equals 16 residues. The V gene's germline CDR1 is MNHNS and CDR2 SASEGT. CDR3 protein: CASSRDSMEVGSPLHF. The CDR3, as DNA: TGTGCCAGCAGCCGCGACAGTATGGAGGTGGGTTCACCCCTCCACTTT.

The CDR3 nucleotides read TGCAGTGCTGGGCTTAATGAGCAGTTCTTC. Amino acids: CSAGLNEQFF. V gene TRBV20-1 combines with J gene TRBJ2-1; D gene unclear. V lost 5 bases, J lost 7 bases, and 6 bases lay in between. This CDR3 spans 10 amino acids. Per the germline V gene, CDR1 is DFQATT and CDR2 is SNEGSKA (reference sequence).

This clonotype was seen more than once but under ten times. This rearrangement joins TRBV12-3 or TRBV12-4 to TRBJ2-3; tentatively, D is TRBD1 or TRBD2 (5 bases each). V was trimmed by 5 bases and J by 1 base, leaving 10 bases between them. The CDR3 contains 14 residues. In DNA form, the CDR3 reads TGTGCCAGCAGTGGGGTGGGGGGCACAGATACGCAGTATTTT. This sequence encodes CASSGVGGTDTQYF.

This clonotype has a count of ten or more. The J gene is TRBJ2-2, the V gene TRBV4-3, with D perhaps matching TRBD2 (5 bases). Germline CDR1 and CDR2: LGHNA and YSLEER. V lost 0 bases and J lost 3, with 11 bases in between. CDR3 size: 16 residues. CDR3 sequence: CASSQDYTGYTGELFF. The CDR3 coding sequence is TGCGCCAGCAGCCAAGATTACACGGGGTACACCGGGGAGCTGTTTTTT.

The chain couples TRBV20-1 to TRBJ2-4; D is tentatively TRBD1 or TRBD2 (6 bases each). V lost 0 bases and J lost 6, with 12 bases in between. Germline CDR1 reads DFQATT; CDR2 reads SNEGSKA (reference sequence). This CDR3 has 14 amino acids. The chain's CDR3 is CSARELTGANIQYF. DNA of the CDR3: TGCAGTGCTAGAGAGCTAACGGGGGCAAACATTCAGTACTTC.

This clonotype was seen more than once but under ten times. This sequence joins TRBV2 and TRBJ1-3; no definite D call. Trimming shortened V by 8 bases and J by 7 bases, and 12 bases separated the two germline ends. The CDR3 contains 12 residues. Per the germline V gene, CDR1 is SNHLY and CDR2 is FYNNEI. The CDR3 sequence is CASFREGNTIYF. The CDR3 DNA is TGTGCCAGCTTCCGAGAAGGGAACACCATATATTTT.